This T cell receptor beta chain is from a study of blood T cells in healthy people across ages. CDR1 is SGHRS, CDR2 YFSETQ, per germline. With 1 base removed from V and 5 bases from J, the gap between germline ends came to 18 bases. The CDR3 contains 16 residues. The authors ran a second PCR of roughly 6 to 11 cycles using a sample-barcoded 5' primer and a J-beta primer mix. Carrying 12 random nucleotides, a template-switch adaptor labeled each individual cDNA molecule. TCRdb passed the 5' RACE reads through MiXCR, listing each CDR3 protein once. The profile shows 600,000 or so distinct CDR3 sequences, 47% of them singletons. Isolation per sample recovered at least 6 million PBMCs. This clonotype has a handful of counts.

Sample: blood. The chain uses TRBV5-1 and TRBJ2-5; D is perhaps TRBD1 (6 bases). The sequence came from an older man in good health. CDR3 sequence (DNA): TGCGCCAGCAGCTTGAGAAGACAGGAACGCAGGGAGACCCAGTACTTC. It yields the protein CASSLRRQERRETQYF.